This T cell receptor beta chain comes out of a study of long-term antiretroviral therapy in people with HIV. General observations from the study: At every time point, clones expanded before ART dominated the repertoire. For ART adherence, viral resistance and therapy changes, no data were available. Controls showed broader CDR3 length ranges than did the HIV repertoires.

Investigators performed immunoSEQ version v3.0 at survey level. Profiled with immunoSEQ multiplex PCR; TCRdb holds only in-frame clones, not every one. The sample has over 25,000 clones; about 77% are singletons. Germline values: CDR1 KGHSH, CDR2 LQKENI. V was pared by 3 bases and J by 5 bases, with 11 bases between. This CDR3 region has 15 residues. Each participant with HIV received care in the United States. With regard to this clone: What it recognizes is unknown.

The material sequenced was unsorted PBMCs, taken 1.5 years before starting antiretroviral therapy. The receptor was derived from a man aged 18 to 30 with HIV. The chain carries TRBV18 and TRBJ1-6; the D is unclear. CDR3 sequence (DNA): TGTGCCAGCTCACCGGCTACGGCGAATAATTCACCCCTCCACTTT. Its translation is CASSPATANNSPLHF.